The 8 T cell receptor beta chains in this list originate from one sample, sequenced in a study of blood T cell repertoires in COVID-19. The repertoire was sequenced with immunoSEQ multiplex PCR; TCRdb's copy has only in-frame clones and lacks some. The sample records about 120,000 clones, 85% to 90% being singletons. Sequencing was done on a sample of peripheral blood. Receptor source: an older man who had recovered from COVID-19.

V and J are TRBV15 and TRBJ2-3; TRBD2 matches at 9 bases. The CDR3 sequence is 17 residues long. The V and J ends lost 0 bases and 0 bases, in that order; junction bases with no gene match: 4. Germline CDR1 is LNHNV and CDR2 is YYDKDF (reference sequence). In nucleotides, the CDR3 is TGTGCCACCAGCAGAGATCAACTAGCGGGCAGCACAGATACGCAGTATTTT. It specifies CATSRDQLAGSTDTQYF.

This sequence joins TRBV27 and TRBJ1-4; D is ambiguous. Trimming removed 3 bases from V and 3 bases from J, with 14 bases in between. Germline loops: CDR1 MNHEY, CDR2 SMNVEV (reference sequence). The CDR3 sequence is 16 residues long. CDR3 coding DNA: TGTGCCAGCAGTTTTGGCAGGAGGGCGGCTAATGAAAAACTGTTTTTT. It specifies CASSFGRRAANEKLFF.

The chain carries TRBV18 and TRBJ1-1, with a possible D match to TRBD1 (6 bases). The germline V gene has CDR1 KGHSH and CDR2 LQKENI. CDR3 length: 16 amino acids. Trimming left V 6 bases short and J 0 bases short, with 17 bases between. The CDR3 DNA reads TGTGCCAGCTCCCAGGGGCAACTACATATGAACACTGAAGCTTTCTTT. Residues: CASSQGQLHMNTEAFF.

The chain links TRBV5-1 to TRBJ2-3, with unresolved D. In germline, CDR1 is SGHRS, CDR2 YFSETQ. The V end lost 2 bases, the J end lost 5 bases, and 6 bases lay between the germline ends. The CDR3 is made up of 12 amino acids. The CDR3 spells CASSLNQDTQYF. The CDR3 DNA reads as TGCGCCAGCAGCTTAAATCAAGATACGCAGTATTTT.

This sequence joins TRBV7-2 and TRBJ2-2; tentatively, D is TRBD2 (6 bases). V shed 5 bases and J shed 8 bases, with 6 bases lying between them. CDR3 size: 11 residues. Germline loops: CDR1 SGHTA, CDR2 FQGNSA. The CDR3, as DNA: TGTGCCAGCAGCCGGGGGGGGGAGCTGTTTTTT. This translates into CASSRGGELFF.

The rearrangement joins TRBV11-3 to TRBJ2-2; possible D gene TRBD2, 6 bases. CDR3 length: 16 residues. CDR1 SGHNT and CDR2 YENEEA come from the germline V gene. V gave up 5 bases and J gave up 5 bases, with 18 bases separating them. The CDR3 spells CASSRGRSWKTGELFF. CDR3 DNA sequence: TGTGCCAGCAGCCGGGGGAGGAGTTGGAAGACCGGGGAGCTGTTTTTT.

The chain has TRBV7-2 and TRBJ2-5; 9 bases fit TRBD1. CDR3 length: 16 amino acids. CDR1 and CDR2 from the germline V gene are SGHTA and FQGNSA. Unmatched junction bases numbered 8, after V lost 1 base and J lost 5 bases. CDR3 coding DNA: TGTGCCAGCAGCTTAGGTTCCGGGACAGGGACGGAGACCCAGTACTTC. It encodes CASSLGSGTGTETQYF.

The chain employs TRBV5-1 and TRBJ2-2; 9 bases map to TRBD1. The V segment lost 2 bases and the J segment 5 bases; nucleotides outside the gene matches: 4. CDR1 and CDR2 from the germline V gene are SGHRS and YFSETQ. CDR3 length: 15 amino acids. CDR3 region: CASSLRDRVTGELFF. CDR3 DNA sequence: TGCGCCAGCAGCTTACGGGACAGGGTAACCGGGGAGCTGTTTTTT.